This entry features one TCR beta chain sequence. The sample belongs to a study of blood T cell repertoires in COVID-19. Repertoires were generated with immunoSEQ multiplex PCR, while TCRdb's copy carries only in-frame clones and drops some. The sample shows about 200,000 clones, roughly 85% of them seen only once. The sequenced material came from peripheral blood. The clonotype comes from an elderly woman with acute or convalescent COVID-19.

CDR3 protein: CASSEYPSGSYEQYF. For the CDR3, the DNA is TGTGCCAGCAGTGAATACCCTAGCGGCTCCTACGAGCAGTACTTC. This rearrangement joins TRBV25-1 to TRBJ2-7; 7 positions agree with TRBD2. Germline CDR1 MGHDK, CDR2 SYGVNS. This CDR3 region has 15 residues. Losses at the gene ends were 0 bases for V and 0 bases for J; bases not matched to a gene: 2.